This T cell receptor (beta chain) was recorded in a study of Graves' ophthalmopathy and Graves' hyperthyroidism. The wider study: Peripheral blood was gathered at first diagnosis, ahead of any treatment whatsoever. Whole-study results and caveats: Blood was where most expanded thyroid clonotypes above 0.001 frequency also turned up.

An approximately 10 ml volume of fresh peripheral blood provided the PBMCs. RNA served as the template for amplifying TCR beta CDR3 regions. First-round RT-PCR relied on HTBI primers, and a second-round multiplex PCR came next. MiXCR was run by TCRdb on the multiplex PCR reads, yielding one entry per CDR3 protein. This sample has about 200,000 distinct CDR3 sequences, with 25% to 30% found just once. The CDR3 has 12 amino acids. V was clipped by 5 bases and J by 5 bases; unmatched bases: 3. This clonotype was picked up many times. Antigen: not known. The TCR comes from a man aged 50-60 years with Graves' ophthalmopathy. The rearrangement links TRBV12-3 or TRBV12-4 to TRBJ2-7; TRBD1 matches at 7 bases. Sequencing used peripheral blood. CDR3 sequence: CASSGDSHEQYF. The CDR3 nucleotides are TGTGCCAGCAGTGGGGACAGCCACGAGCAGTACTTC.